This T cell receptor (beta chain) derives from a study of blood T cell repertoires in COVID-19. Background on the study: COVID-19 samples, acute and convalescent, were from the United States, Italy and Spain. PBMCs, B-cell-depleted T cells, or T cells were the source of the cDNA or gDNA that made up the material.

V shed 1 base and J shed 8 bases, with 9 bases lying between them. This CDR3 is 13 amino acids long. Per the germline V gene, CDR1 is LGHNA and CDR2 is YSLEER. As handled by the study authors: The assay estimated nucleated cells by amplifying reference gene primers. Generated by immunoSEQ multiplex PCR, the TCRdb table keeps only in-frame clones and is missing some. That table supplies the V and J calls and clone size; D and trimming were determined from the DNA. Of some 220,000 clones detected, roughly 88% appear once; the ten largest clones hold 9.7%. The receptor's source is a man aged 50 to 60 with active or convalescent COVID-19. Input material: peripheral blood. The chain carries TRBV4-3 and TRBJ2-1, with D unresolved. CDR3 DNA sequence: TGCGCCAGCAGCCAAGGGGCTGGCCATGAGCAGTTCTTC. This gives the protein CASSQGAGHEQFF.